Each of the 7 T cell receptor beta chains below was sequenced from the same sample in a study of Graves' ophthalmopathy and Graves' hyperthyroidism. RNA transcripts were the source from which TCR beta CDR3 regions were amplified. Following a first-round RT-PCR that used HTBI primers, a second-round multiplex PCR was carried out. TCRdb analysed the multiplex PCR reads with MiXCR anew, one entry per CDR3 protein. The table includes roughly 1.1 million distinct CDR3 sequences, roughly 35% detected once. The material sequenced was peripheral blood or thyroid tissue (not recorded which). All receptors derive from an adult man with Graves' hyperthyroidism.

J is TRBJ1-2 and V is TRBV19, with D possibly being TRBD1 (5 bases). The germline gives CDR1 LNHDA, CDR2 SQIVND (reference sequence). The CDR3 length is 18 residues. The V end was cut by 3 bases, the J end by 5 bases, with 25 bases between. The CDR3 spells CASSIILTSTTGIYGYTF. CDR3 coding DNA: TGTGCCAGTAGTATTATACTCACCTCCACTACAGGCATTTATGGCTACACCTTC.

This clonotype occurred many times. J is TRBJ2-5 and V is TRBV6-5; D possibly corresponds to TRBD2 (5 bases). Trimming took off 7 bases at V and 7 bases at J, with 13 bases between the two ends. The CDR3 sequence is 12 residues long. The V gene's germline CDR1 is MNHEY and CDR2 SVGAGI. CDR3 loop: CASMIDRGTQYF. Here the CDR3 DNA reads TGTGCCAGCATGATAGACCGGGGGACCCAGTACTTC.

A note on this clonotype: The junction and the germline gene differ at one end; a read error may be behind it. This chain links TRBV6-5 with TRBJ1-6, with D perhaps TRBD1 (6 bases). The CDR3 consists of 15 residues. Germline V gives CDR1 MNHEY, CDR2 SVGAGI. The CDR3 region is CASTKPGQDNSPPHF. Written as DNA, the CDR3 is TGTGCCAGCACCAAACCGGGACAAGATAATTCACCCCCCCACTTT.

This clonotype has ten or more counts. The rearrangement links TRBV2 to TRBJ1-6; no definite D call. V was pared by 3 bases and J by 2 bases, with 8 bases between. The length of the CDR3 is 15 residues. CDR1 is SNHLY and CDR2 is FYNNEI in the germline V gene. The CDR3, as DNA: TGTGCCAGCAGTGATCGGGCGGCCTATAATTCACCCCTCCACTTT. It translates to CASSDRAAYNSPLHF.

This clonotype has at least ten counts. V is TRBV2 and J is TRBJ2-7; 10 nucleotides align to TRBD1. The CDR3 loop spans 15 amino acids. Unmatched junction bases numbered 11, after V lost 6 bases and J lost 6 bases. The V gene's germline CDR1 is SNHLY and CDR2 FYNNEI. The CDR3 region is CASSPLGTGVGEQYF. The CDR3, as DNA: TGTGCCAGCAGCCCTCTGGGGACAGGGGTTGGCGAGCAGTACTTC.

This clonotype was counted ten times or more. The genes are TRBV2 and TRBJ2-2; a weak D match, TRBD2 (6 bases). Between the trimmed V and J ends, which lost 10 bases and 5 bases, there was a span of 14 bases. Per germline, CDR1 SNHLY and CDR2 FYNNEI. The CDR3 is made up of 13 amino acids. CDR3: CANSVTRTGELFF. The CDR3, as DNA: TGTGCCAACAGCGTGACTAGAACCGGGGAGCTGTTTTTT.

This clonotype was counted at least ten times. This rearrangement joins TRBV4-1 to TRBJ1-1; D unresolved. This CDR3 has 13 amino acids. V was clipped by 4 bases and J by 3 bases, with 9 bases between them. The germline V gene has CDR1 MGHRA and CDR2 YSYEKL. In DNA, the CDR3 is TGCGCCAGCAGCCGCTCCAAGGACACTGAAGCTTTCTTT. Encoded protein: CASSRSKDTEAFF.